This T cell receptor beta chain derives from a study of beta chain features in type 1 diabetes. Findings and caveats of the study: Shortening of TCRB CDR3s, moderate but significant, appeared in all four CD4+ subsets of Type 1 diabetes patients. Patients with type 1 diabetes showed fewer VDJ junction insertions and more deletions.

Every bit of the isolated RNA underwent reverse transcription, so sequencing read expressed TCRB transcripts. This table comes from immunoSEQ multiplex PCR, and its TCRdb copy is limited to in-frame clones, with some not included. The sample has 200,000 to 250,000 clones, about 15% seen once. Comments on this clone: Its antigen is not identified.

The CDR3 is made up of 14 amino acids. Unmatched junction bases numbered 10, after V lost 5 bases and J lost 15 bases. Germline CDR1 reads MNHEY; CDR2 reads SMNVEV (reference sequence). The chain has TRBV27 and TRBJ2-1; 13 nucleotides agree with TRBD2. The sequence was collected from a young man with type 1 diabetes. Sequenced material: naive CD4+ T cells from blood. The CDR3 loop reads CASSIPGLAGLRFF. The CDR3, as DNA: TGTGCCAGCAGTATACCGGGACTAGCGGGACTACGGTTCTTC.